This record covers a single TCR beta chain. This sample was taken from a study of blood T cell repertoires in COVID-19. In assigning cohorts, the study relied on participant-reported clinical history. Only in-frame clones appear in the TCRdb table, and some are missing; sequencing was by immunoSEQ multiplex PCR. The sample holds about 500,000 clones, about nine tenths seen once. This CDR3 region has 15 residues. The V end lost 6 bases, the J end lost 4 bases, and 18 bases lay between the germline ends. Germline lookup yields CDR1 SGDLS and CDR2 YYNGEE. This chain links TRBV9 with TRBJ2-3; D might be TRBD1 (6 bases). The sequence derives from a young woman who had recovered from COVID-19. Sequencing was carried out using PBMCs or T cells enriched from blood (not recorded which). CDR3 sequence (DNA): TGTGCCAGCACCGCGGGTGGGACAAAGGCAGATACGCAGTATTTT. This encodes CASTAGGTKADTQYF.